The 2 T cell receptor beta chains below were found in one sample sequenced in a study of T cell responses to AZD1222 COVID-19 vaccine. Assay used: immunoSEQ multiplex PCR; TCRdb lists only in-frame clones, some missing. The sample shows 140,000 or so clones, around 92% of them seen only once. Source: peripheral blood, taken after recovery from COVID-19. The receptors come from an adult who had recovered from COVID-19.

There are a few counts of this clone. The rearrangement uses TRBV6-5 and TRBJ1-2; D is possibly TRBD1 (5 bases). This CDR3 spans 12 amino acids. The germline V and J ends were trimmed by 7 bases and 2 bases, with 8 bases remaining between them. The V gene's germline CDR1 is MNHEY and CDR2 SVGAGI. The CDR3 here is CASKEGNYGYTF. The CDR3, as DNA: TGTGCCAGCAAAGAGGGGAACTATGGCTACACCTTC.

In this sample, this clone turned up once. The gene calls are TRBV19 and TRBJ2-1, with 11 nucleotides matching TRBD2. The V and J ends lost 10 bases and 2 bases, in that order; junction bases with no gene match: 13. Germline V CDR1 and CDR2: LNHDA, SQIVND (reference sequence). This CDR3 contains 17 residues. The DNA for the CDR3 is TGTGCCACCGGAATAGCGGGAGGGAGCCTGGCCTACAATGAGCAGTTCTTC. This translates into CATGIAGGSLAYNEQFF.